This T cell receptor beta chain stems from a study of CD8+ T cells in alopecia areata. Germline CDR1 and CDR2: GTSNPN and SVGIG (reference sequence). This CDR3 contains 14 residues. V gave up 2 bases and J gave up 0 bases, with 8 bases separating them. Following RNA extraction, reverse transcription yielded cDNA that acted as the sequencing template. Assay used: immunoSEQ multiplex PCR; TCRdb lists only in-frame clones, some missing. The table shows hundreds of thousands of clones, with around three fifths occurring only once. Sample treatment: oral pan-JAK inhibitor, 5-10 mg twice daily. This TCR was sampled from a human donor with alopecia areata. The chain uses TRBV30 and TRBJ1-3; D is undetermined. Sequences were derived from CD4+ T cells sorted from blood, sampled around week 53, from a patient treated with tofacitinib. The CDR3 is CAWSWSSSGNTIYF. The CDR3 DNA reads as TGTGCCTGGAGTTGGTCGAGCTCTGGAAACACCATATATTTT.